This T cell receptor (beta chain) was recorded in a study of Graves' ophthalmopathy and Graves' hyperthyroidism. This clonotype was recorded many times. Presentation of ophthalmopathy in the donors involved moderate-to-severe activity, CAS ≥3, NOSPECS ≥4 and a duration under 3 months. This CDR3 comprises 14 residues. The J segment lost 9 bases and the V segment lost 4 bases, leaving 5 bases of the junction unmatched. Germline-derived CDR1 and CDR2 are SGDLS and YYNGEE. TCR beta CDR3 amplification used RNA transcripts. The first-round RT-PCR employed HTBI primers together with the Qiagen OneStep RT-PCR kit. A multiplex PCR was then performed as the second round. Using its own MiXCR run on the multiplex PCR reads, TCRdb lists one record per CDR3 protein. Here the sample spans hundreds of thousands of distinct CDR3 sequences, just over 40% being singletons.

This sequence originates from an adult man with Graves' ophthalmopathy. The sequenced sample was peripheral blood. The gene calls are TRBV9 and TRBJ1-6; TRBD1 agrees at 9 bases. The CDR3 region is CASSLTGGGSPLHF. The CDR3 DNA is TGTGCCAGCAGCTTGACAGGGGGAGGTTCACCCCTCCACTTT.